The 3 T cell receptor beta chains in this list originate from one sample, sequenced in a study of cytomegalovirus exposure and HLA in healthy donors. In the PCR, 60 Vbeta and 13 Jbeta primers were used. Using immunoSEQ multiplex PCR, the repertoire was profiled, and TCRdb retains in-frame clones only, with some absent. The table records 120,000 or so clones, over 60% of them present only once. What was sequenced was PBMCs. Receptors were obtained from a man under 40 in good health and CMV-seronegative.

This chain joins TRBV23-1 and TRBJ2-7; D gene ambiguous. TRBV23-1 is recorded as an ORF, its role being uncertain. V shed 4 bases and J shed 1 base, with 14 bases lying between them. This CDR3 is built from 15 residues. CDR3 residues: CASSPTSLGSYEQYF. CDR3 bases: TGCGCCAGCAGTCCGACTTCCCTGGGTTCCTACGAGCAGTACTTC.

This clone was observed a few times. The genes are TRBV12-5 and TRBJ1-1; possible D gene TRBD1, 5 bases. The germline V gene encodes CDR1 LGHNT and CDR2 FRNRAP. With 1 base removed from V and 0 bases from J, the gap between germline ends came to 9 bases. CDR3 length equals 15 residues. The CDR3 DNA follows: TGTGCTAGTGGTTTGGGGCAGGGAATGAACACTGAAGCTTTCTTT. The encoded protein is CASGLGQGMNTEAFF.

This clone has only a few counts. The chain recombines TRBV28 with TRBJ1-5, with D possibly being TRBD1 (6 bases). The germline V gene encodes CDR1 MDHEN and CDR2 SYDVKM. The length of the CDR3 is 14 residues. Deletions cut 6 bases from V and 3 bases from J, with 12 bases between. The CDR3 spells CASRSQGDNQPQHF. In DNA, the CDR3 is TGTGCCAGCAGGTCACAGGGAGACAATCAGCCCCAGCATTTT.